The 18 T cell receptor beta chains below all came from one sample that was sequenced in a study of OX40 agonist ivuxolimab in advanced cancers. Sequencing used immunoSEQ multiplex PCR; TCRdb keeps in-frame clones, though not all of them. The sample includes 30,000 to 35,000 clones, around 80% of them seen just once. The specimen was CD4+ or CD8+ T cells sorted from blood, collected in a trial of the OX40 agonist ivuxolimab. The receptors come from an adult with an advanced solid tumor such as melanoma, head and neck, liver or kidney cancer.

The chain recombines TRBV5-1 with TRBJ2-1; TRBD2 agrees at 7 bases. The V segment lost 3 bases and the J segment 1 base; nucleotides outside the gene matches: 4. The CDR3 extends over 15 amino acids. Germline values: CDR1 SGHRS, CDR2 YFSETQ. In DNA, the CDR3 is TGCGCCAGCAGCTCCCTAGCGGTTTCCTACAATGAGCAGTTCTTC. As protein: CASSSLAVSYNEQFF.

The V gene is TRBV9, the J gene TRBJ1-2; the match to TRBD1 covers 7 bases. The CDR3 length is 14 residues. V lost 0 bases to trimming and J lost 4 bases; unmatched junction nucleotides: 3. CDR1 and CDR2 from the germline V gene are SGDLS and YYNGEE. DNA of the CDR3: TGTGCCAGCAGCGTAGCGTCAGGGGGCTATGGCTACACCTTC. It yields the protein CASSVASGGYGYTF.

This chain joins TRBV19 and TRBJ1-4, with D perhaps matching TRBD1 (6 bases). CDR3 length equals 14 residues. Germline V gene sequence: CDR1 LNHDA, CDR2 SQIVND (reference sequence). Trimming pared 3 bases from V and 7 bases from J, leaving 12 bases between. CDR3: CASSMRGGREKLFF. CDR3 nucleotide sequence: TGTGCCAGTAGTATGCGGGGGGGCCGTGAAAAACTGTTTTTT. Based on the CDR3 plus reference TRBV19 and TRBJ1-4, the full variable domain is DGGITQSPKYLFRKEGQNVTLSCEQNLNHDAMYWYRQDPGQGLRLIYYSQIVNDFQKGDIAEGYSVSREKKESFPLTVTSAQKNPTAFYLCASSMRGGREKLFFGSGTQLSVL.

This chain joins TRBV28 and TRBJ2-7, with TRBD2 matching 7 bases. The V segment lost 6 bases and the J segment 6 bases; nucleotides outside the gene matches: 8. Looked up from germline, CDR1 is MDHEN and CDR2 is SYDVKM. The CDR3 extends over 13 amino acids. CDR3 residues: CASRAAGEGEQYF. CDR3 DNA: TGTGCCAGCAGGGCTGCGGGGGAGGGCGAGCAGTACTTC.

J is TRBJ2-7 and V is TRBV4-1; D unresolved. The CDR3 runs to 14 residues. Trimming shortened V by 0 bases and J by 5 bases, and 11 bases separated the two germline ends. Germline CDR1 reads MGHRA; CDR2 reads YSYEKL. Here the CDR3 reads CASSQDPRLHEQYF. CDR3 DNA sequence: TGCGCCAGCAGCCAAGATCCCAGGCTCCACGAGCAGTACTTC.

The rearrangement links TRBV5-5 to TRBJ1-6; 10 positions match TRBD1. Trimming cost V 4 bases and J 8 bases; bases outside gene matches: 6. This CDR3 is 15 amino acids long. The germline V gene has CDR1 SGHKS and CDR2 YYEKEE (reference sequence). The CDR3 is CASSPPGTGDSPLHF. Here the CDR3 DNA reads TGTGCCAGCAGCCCGCCCGGGACAGGGGATTCACCCCTCCACTTT.

The gene calls are TRBV4-3 and TRBJ2-5; TRBD2 matches 12 bases. Germline values: CDR1 LGHNA, CDR2 YSLEER. This CDR3 spans 14 amino acids. V shed 3 bases, J shed 5 bases, and the junction held 1 base outside the gene matches. CDR3 DNA sequence: TGCGCCAGCAGCCAGACTAGCGGGGGTGAGACCCAGTACTTC. Its translation: CASSQTSGGETQYF.

The chain employs TRBV6-1 and TRBJ1-3; D gene uncertain. Germline values: CDR1 MNHNS, CDR2 SASEGT. The CDR3 consists of 14 residues. The V end was cut by 6 bases, the J end by 0 bases, with 9 bases between. This CDR3 is CASRPVTSGNTIYF. As DNA, the CDR3 is TGTGCCAGCAGACCCGTAACCTCTGGAAACACCATATATTTT.

The genes are TRBV7-3 and TRBJ2-5; 7 nucleotides line up with TRBD1. J gave up 5 bases and V 0 bases, and 6 bases lay outside the gene matches. Germline values: CDR1 SGHTA, CDR2 FQGTGA. The CDR3 length is 15 residues. The CDR3 protein is CASSLTGTVGETQYF. CDR3 in DNA: TGTGCCAGCAGCTTAACCGGGACAGTCGGGGAGACCCAGTACTTC. The entire variable domain, with the rest obtained from reference TRBV7-3 and TRBJ2-5, is as follows: GAGVSQTPSNKVTEKGKYVELRCDPISGHTALYWYRQSLGQGPEFLIYFQGTGAADDSGLPNDRFFAVRPEGSVSTLKIQRTERGDSAVYLCASSLTGTVGETQYFGPGTRLLVL.

The chain combines TRBV10-1 with TRBJ1-1; D may be TRBD1 (6 bases). The ends were cut back, 2 bases at V and 4 bases at J, with 11 bases in the middle. Per the germline V gene, CDR1 is WNHNN and CDR2 is SYGVQD (reference sequence). The CDR3 extends over 14 amino acids. The CDR3 DNA is TGCGCCAGCAGTGAGCCGGGCAGGGGCACTGAAGCTTTCTTT. It yields the protein CASSEPGRGTEAFF.

The chain is built from TRBV15 and TRBJ1-5, with TRBD1 identical over 7 bases. The CDR3 runs 15 residues. Germline assignment: CDR1 LNHNV and CDR2 YYDKDF (reference sequence). J gave up 1 base and V 2 bases, and 2 bases lay outside the gene matches. CDR3 sequence reads: CATSRLQGSNQPQHF. In DNA, the CDR3 is TGTGCCACCAGCAGATTACAGGGGAGCAATCAGCCCCAGCATTTT.

This clone was seen only a few times. The CDR3 region has the DNA TGTGCCAGCAGCGTAGAGGGGATTAATTCACCCCTCCACTTT. Translating gives CASSVEGINSPLHF. This rearrangement joins TRBV9 to TRBJ1-6; D is possibly TRBD1 (5 bases). Germline loops: CDR1 SGDLS, CDR2 YYNGEE. CDR3 size: 14 residues. V gave up 0 bases and J gave up 6 bases, with 7 bases separating them.

The chain employs TRBV6-5 and TRBJ2-2; unclear D gene. This CDR3 contains 15 residues. V was shortened by 7 bases and J by 4 bases, with 16 bases between the two germline ends. Germline CDR1 and CDR2: MNHEY and SVGAGI. CDR3 residues: CASTKRSFGTGELFF. The CDR3 DNA follows: TGTGCCAGCACCAAACGGTCGTTTGGCACCGGGGAGCTGTTTTTT.

DNA for the CDR3: TGTGCCAGCAGCTTCCGGGGGGACAATGAGCAGTTCTTC. This gives the protein CASSFRGDNEQFF. The gene calls are TRBV7-8 and TRBJ2-1, with 7 bases matching TRBD2. The J segment lost 5 bases and the V segment lost 3 bases, leaving 1 base of the junction unmatched. Looked up from germline, CDR1 is SGHVS and CDR2 is FQNEAQ. The CDR3 consists of 13 residues.

The gene calls are TRBV7-9 and TRBJ1-1, with D possibly TRBD1 on 6 matching bases. Per the germline V gene, CDR1 is SEHNR and CDR2 is FQNEAQ (reference sequence). This CDR3 region has 15 residues. Trimming shortened V by 5 bases and J by 5 bases, and 18 bases separated the two germline ends. This CDR3 is CASSPGAGVGTEAFF. The DNA for the CDR3 is TGTGCCAGCAGCCCCGGTGCAGGGGTAGGAACTGAAGCTTTCTTT.

In this sample, this clone turned up once. The chain couples TRBV6-5 to TRBJ1-2; 9 bases line up with TRBD1. The CDR3 extends over 12 amino acids. After removal of 6 bases from V and 6 bases from J, the junction contained 2 bases not matched to a gene. Germline V gene lookup returns CDR1 MNHEY and CDR2 SVGAGI. The CDR3 here is CASSRTGDGYTF. The CDR3 DNA sequence: TGTGCCAGCAGCAGGACAGGGGATGGCTACACCTTC.

The count of this clone is one. The chain is built from TRBV7-9 and TRBJ1-4; possibly TRBD1 for D (5 bases). The CDR3 has 13 residues. V was shortened by 7 bases and J by 7 bases, with 13 bases between the two germline ends. Germline V CDR1 and CDR2: SEHNR, FQNEAQ (reference sequence). The CDR3: CASNQQEGEKLFF. The CDR3 DNA reads as TGTGCCAGCAACCAACAGGAAGGTGAAAAACTGTTTTTT.

The V gene is TRBV9, the J gene TRBJ2-2; TRBD2 matches at 7 bases. CDR3 length equals 15 residues. Germline V lookup: CDR1 SGDLS, CDR2 YYNGEE. V gave up 4 bases and J gave up 4 bases; unmatched junction bases: 7. The CDR3 protein is CASSPSGRATGELFF. The CDR3 nucleotides are TGTGCCAGCAGCCCCTCTGGGAGGGCCACCGGGGAGCTGTTTTTT.